This entry lists 3 T cell receptor beta chains sequenced from one sample in a study of cytomegalovirus exposure and HLA in healthy donors. 60 Vbeta and 13 Jbeta primers were used in PCR. Here immunoSEQ multiplex PCR was the method, and the copy in TCRdb shows in-frame clones only, minus some. In the table there are around 120,000 clones, over 60% of which are singletons. The source material was PBMCs. These receptors came from a human donor in good health.

This sequence joins TRBV5-8 and TRBJ2-5; 9 bases fit TRBD1. CDR3 size: 17 residues. Germline values: CDR1 SGHTS, CDR2 YDEGEE. V dropped 4 bases and J dropped 2; count of bases not matched to a gene: 12. The CDR3 reads CASSRGDRAPSQETQYF. CDR3 sequence (DNA): TGTGCCAGCAGCCGGGGGGACAGGGCACCCTCGCAAGAGACCCAGTACTTC.

The chain joins TRBV28 to TRBJ1-1; D remains unclear. The CDR3 covers 14 residues. V gave up 5 bases and J gave up 0 bases, with 10 bases separating them. Germline V lookup: CDR1 MDHEN, CDR2 SYDVKM. The CDR3 DNA reads as TGTGCCAGCAGTATCAAACTAATGAACACTGAAGCTTTCTTT. It specifies CASSIKLMNTEAFF.

The genes are TRBV27 and TRBJ1-1; D is ambiguous. The V end lost 5 bases, the J end lost 3 bases, and 10 bases lay between the germline ends. The CDR3 length is 13 residues. Looked up from germline, CDR1 is MNHEY and CDR2 is SMNVEV (reference sequence). In DNA form, the CDR3 reads TGTGCCAGCAGTGAGGGTATCGACACTGAAGCTTTCTTT. It translates to CASSEGIDTEAFF.